This entry features one TCR beta chain sequence. This receptor's antigen is unknown. It has no much larger one-base neighbor in the sample; base qualities were not kept. What the treatment or condition label conveys for this sample: in vitro stimulation with specific CMV peptide epitopes to enrich CMV-specific T cells. The germline V gene encodes CDR1 MDHEN and CDR2 SYDVKM. Its CDR3 holds 15 amino acids, cysteine through phenylalanine. Only the CDR3 DNA stays, 45 bases, in frame from base 1. V was cut back by 7 bases and J by 5 bases, leaving a gap of 18 bases between them. This sample was taken from a study of T cell repertoires in cytomegalovirus infection (dated by TCRdb to about 2019). With regard to the full study: Peptide stimulations targeted recently identified HLA-C-restricted CMV epitopes, whose presentation resists viral immunomodulation, together with well-studied HLA-B-restricted epitopes. Donor HLA type was relevant to the analysis, as public TCR beta signatures indicated carriage of CMV infection together with the matching HLA type.

Paper-wide results and their limitations: In both this cohort and an independent cohort of 352 donors, the cumulative frequency of public TCR beta family members distinguished carriers of CMV infection plus the relevant HLA type. The ex vivo response was dominated by HLA-C-restricted CMV-specific TCR beta clonotypes, which also provided the single most frequent clonotype in two of eight donors.

TCRdb names Illumina HiSeq 1500 as the instrument used. TCRdb reanalyzed the raw reads on its own, using fastp at Q25 for trimming and MiXCR for clone calling, and kept in-frame beta chains. Rows are combined by CDR3 protein, so each entry shows the most common genes and DNA. The sample records roughly 500,000 distinct CDR3 sequences, about 33% of which are singletons. The ten largest make up about a sixth of the sample. In this chain, TRBV28 is recombined with TRBJ2-1, with TRBD1 tentatively as D gene (6 bases match). The sequences come from cultured PBMCs, collected from culture after CMV antigen stimulation. The sequence was collected from a human donor in good health (CMV status not recorded). Some clones in this sample may be carry-over from other donors' samples. The DNA sequence is TGTGCCAGCACCCTAGGCCTCCGGACAGACAATGAGCAGTTCTTC. It codes for CASTLGLRTDNEQFF.